This TCR beta chain was documented in a study of vaccination and CD4 T cells after COVID-19. This clonotype was picked up one time. Its cognate antigen is unknown. Treatment here: approximately 11-day PBMC culture with coronavirus spike peptide pools or control peptides (ViraFEST assay). Sequenced with the Oncomine TCR Beta short-read assay was DNA taken from cultured CD4+ T cells. TCRdb independently ran MiXCR on the PCR reads; one entry per CDR3 protein. The sample lists about 10,000 distinct CDR3 sequences, roughly 40% seen once, with about a third in the top ten. The germline V and J ends were trimmed by 6 bases and 1 base, with 21 bases remaining between them. The CDR3 loop spans 17 amino acids. Per germline, CDR1 MNHEY and CDR2 SMNVEV (reference sequence).

The sample taken for sequencing was CD4+ T cells from blood, cultured in vitro. The TCR sequence derives from a human donor who had recovered from COVID-19. The J gene is TRBJ1-1, the V gene TRBV27; D is undetermined. The CDR3 DNA reads as TGTGCCAGCAGAACGTTTCTTTGGGGTCTGAGGAACACTGAAGCTTTCTTT. Translating it yields CASRTFLWGLRNTEAFF.